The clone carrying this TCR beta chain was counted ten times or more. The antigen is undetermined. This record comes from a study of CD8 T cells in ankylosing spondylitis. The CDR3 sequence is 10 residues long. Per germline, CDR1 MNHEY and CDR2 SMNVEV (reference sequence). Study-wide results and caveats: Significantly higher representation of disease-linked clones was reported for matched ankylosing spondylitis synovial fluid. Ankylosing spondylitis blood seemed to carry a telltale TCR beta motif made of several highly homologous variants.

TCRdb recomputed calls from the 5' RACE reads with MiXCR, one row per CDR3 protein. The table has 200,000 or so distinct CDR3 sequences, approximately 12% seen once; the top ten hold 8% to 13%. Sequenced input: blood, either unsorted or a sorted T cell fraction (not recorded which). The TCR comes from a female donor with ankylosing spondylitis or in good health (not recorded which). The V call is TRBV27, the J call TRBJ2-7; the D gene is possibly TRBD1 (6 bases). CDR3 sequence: CVDSAYEQYF. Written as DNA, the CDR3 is TGTGTGGACAGCGCCTACGAGCAGTACTTC.